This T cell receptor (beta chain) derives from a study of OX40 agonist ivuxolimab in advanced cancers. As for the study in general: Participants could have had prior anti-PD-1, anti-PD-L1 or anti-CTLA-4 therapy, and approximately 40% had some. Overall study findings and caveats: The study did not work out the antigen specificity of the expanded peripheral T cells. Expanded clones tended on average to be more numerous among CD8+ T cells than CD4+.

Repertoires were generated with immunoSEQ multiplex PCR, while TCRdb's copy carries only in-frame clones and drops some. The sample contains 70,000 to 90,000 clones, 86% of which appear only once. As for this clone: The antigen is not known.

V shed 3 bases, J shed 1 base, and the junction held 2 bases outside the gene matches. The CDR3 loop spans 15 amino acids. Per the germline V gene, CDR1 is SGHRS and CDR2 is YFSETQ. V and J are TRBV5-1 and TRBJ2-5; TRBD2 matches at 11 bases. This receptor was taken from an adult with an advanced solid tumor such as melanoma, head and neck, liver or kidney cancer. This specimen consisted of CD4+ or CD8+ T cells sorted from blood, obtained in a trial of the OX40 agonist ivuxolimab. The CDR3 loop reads CASSSSGGTQETQYF. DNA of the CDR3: TGCGCCAGCAGCTCTAGCGGGGGGACCCAAGAGACCCAGTACTTC.